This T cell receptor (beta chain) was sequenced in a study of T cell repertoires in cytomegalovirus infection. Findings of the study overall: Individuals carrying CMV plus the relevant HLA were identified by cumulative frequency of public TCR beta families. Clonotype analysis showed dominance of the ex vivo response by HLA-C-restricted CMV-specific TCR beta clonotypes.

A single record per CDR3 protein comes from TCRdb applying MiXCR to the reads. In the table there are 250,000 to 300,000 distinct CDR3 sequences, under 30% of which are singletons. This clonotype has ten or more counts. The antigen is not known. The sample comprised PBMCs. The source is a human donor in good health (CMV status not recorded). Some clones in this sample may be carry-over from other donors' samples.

This CDR3 reads CASSLLAGYGSYEQYF. The CDR3 DNA reads as TGTGCCAGCAGCTTACTAGCGGGCTACGGATCCTACGAGCAGTACTTC. The V gene is TRBV7-2, the J gene TRBJ2-7; 8 bases align to TRBD2. The germline gives CDR1 SGHTA, CDR2 FQGNSA. The CDR3 has 16 residues. With V trimmed by 2 bases and J by 1 base, 7 bases remained unmatched. Looking up the rest from reference TRBV7-2 and TRBJ2-7 gives the full variable domain: GAGVSQSPSNKVTEKGKDVELRCDPISGHTALYWYRQSLGQGLEFLIYFQGNSAPDKSGLPSDRFSAERTGGSVSTLTIQRTQQEDSAVYLCASSLLAGYGSYEQYFGPGTRLTVT.